The present T cell receptor beta chain was sequenced within a study of cytomegalovirus exposure and HLA in healthy donors. This clone was counted once. Its antigen is still unknown. Other DNA sequences within the sample encode an identical CDR3. In the PCR, 60 Vbeta and 13 Jbeta primers were used. The assay was immunoSEQ multiplex PCR, and TCRdb's table has in-frame clones only and misses some. The sample records 130,000 or so clones, roughly 70% being singletons. Whole-study findings and limits: Sequencing likely caused a cluster of highly shared sequence variants.

The CDR3 contains 15 residues. The germline CDR1 and CDR2 sequences are SGHNT and YYREEE (reference sequence). Trimming stripped 4 bases from V and 3 bases from J, with 17 bases between. This clonotype was obtained from a man aged 40-49 years in good health and CMV-seropositive. The chain has TRBV5-4 and TRBJ2-7, with a weak D call TRBD1 (6 bases). The sample comprised PBMCs. As DNA, the CDR3 is TGTGCCAGCAGCCCCACAGCAGGACAGTTCTACGAGCAGTACTTC. It codes for CASSPTAGQFYEQYF. Drawing the rest from reference TRBV5-4 and TRBJ2-7, the complete variable domain is ETGVTQSPTHLIKTRGQQVTLRCSSQSGHNTVSWYQQALGQGPQFIFQYYREEENGRGNFPPRFSGLQFPNYSSELNVNALELDDSALYLCASSPTAGQFYEQYFGPGTRLTVT.